This T cell receptor (beta chain) was observed in a study of post-analysis software for immune sequencing data. This clonotype was observed a single time. The antigen is unknown. Looked up from germline, CDR1 is SGHRS and CDR2 is YFSETQ. V lost 0 bases to trimming and J lost 14 bases, with 15 bases between them. The CDR3 is made up of 13 amino acids. Regarding the study as a whole: Elevated frequency relative to controls characterized roughly 5 TRBV segments in patients, TRBV5-6, TRBV5-1 and TRBV20-1 among them.

Presence of unique molecular identifiers characterized the TCR beta cDNA libraries. MiXCR, run by TCRdb on the PCR reads, gives a single entry per CDR3 protein. The data hold about 820,000 distinct CDR3 sequences, with approximately 53% observed a single time. Sequenced: blood. The sequence was obtained from a girl under 18 with multiple sclerosis. V gene TRBV5-1 combines with J gene TRBJ2-1; tentatively, D is TRBD2 (5 bases). CDR3 loop: CASSLASSRREFF. The CDR3 region has the DNA TGCGCCAGCAGCTTGGCCTCTAGCCGAAGGGAGTTCTTC.